This entry is about one T cell receptor (beta chain). These data belong to a study of control samples from healthy donors and cancer patients. Produced via immunoSEQ multiplex PCR; TCRdb's table is partial and in-frame only. Of approximately 150,000 clones in the sample, around 92% are singletons; the top ten hold approximately 3.4%. V gave up 2 bases and J gave up 0 bases, with 12 bases separating them. The CDR3 spans 16 residues. The germline CDR1 and CDR2 sequences are PRHDT and FYEKMQ (reference sequence). Sequencing was done on a sample of blood. The TCR sequence derives from a man aged 30-40 years in good health. The chain uses TRBV13 and TRBJ2-3; D not certain. Written as DNA, the CDR3 is TGTGCCAGCAGCTTATATGGAGCTCGGAGCACAGATACGCAGTATTTT. It yields the protein CASSLYGARSTDTQYF.